This entry is about one T cell receptor beta chain. The antigen remains unidentified. Version v3.0 of the immunoSEQ assay was performed at survey level. Clones were read by immunoSEQ multiplex PCR, and TCRdb kept only the in-frame ones, dropping some. The sample contains about 27,000 clones, 79% of which appear only once. For each donor, at least one pre-ART and at least two post-ART PBMC samples were available. The sample originates from a study of long-term antiretroviral therapy in people with HIV. Study observations and caveats: Investigators report no available data on ART adherence, viral resistance or therapy changes.

This CDR3 is 17 amino acids long. Per the germline V gene, CDR1 is SGHTA and CDR2 is FQGNSA. V was pared by 5 bases and J by 4 bases, with 24 bases between. The sample was unsorted PBMCs, taken 2.1 years after starting antiretroviral therapy. The J gene is TRBJ2-7, the V gene TRBV7-2; either TRBD1 or TRBD2 may supply D (5 bases each). The TCR was taken from a man aged 30 to 39 with HIV. This CDR3 is CASSQGGSGLKQYEQYF. The CDR3 DNA follows: TGTGCCAGCAGCCAGGGTGGGAGCGGTCTAAAACAGTACGAGCAGTACTTC.